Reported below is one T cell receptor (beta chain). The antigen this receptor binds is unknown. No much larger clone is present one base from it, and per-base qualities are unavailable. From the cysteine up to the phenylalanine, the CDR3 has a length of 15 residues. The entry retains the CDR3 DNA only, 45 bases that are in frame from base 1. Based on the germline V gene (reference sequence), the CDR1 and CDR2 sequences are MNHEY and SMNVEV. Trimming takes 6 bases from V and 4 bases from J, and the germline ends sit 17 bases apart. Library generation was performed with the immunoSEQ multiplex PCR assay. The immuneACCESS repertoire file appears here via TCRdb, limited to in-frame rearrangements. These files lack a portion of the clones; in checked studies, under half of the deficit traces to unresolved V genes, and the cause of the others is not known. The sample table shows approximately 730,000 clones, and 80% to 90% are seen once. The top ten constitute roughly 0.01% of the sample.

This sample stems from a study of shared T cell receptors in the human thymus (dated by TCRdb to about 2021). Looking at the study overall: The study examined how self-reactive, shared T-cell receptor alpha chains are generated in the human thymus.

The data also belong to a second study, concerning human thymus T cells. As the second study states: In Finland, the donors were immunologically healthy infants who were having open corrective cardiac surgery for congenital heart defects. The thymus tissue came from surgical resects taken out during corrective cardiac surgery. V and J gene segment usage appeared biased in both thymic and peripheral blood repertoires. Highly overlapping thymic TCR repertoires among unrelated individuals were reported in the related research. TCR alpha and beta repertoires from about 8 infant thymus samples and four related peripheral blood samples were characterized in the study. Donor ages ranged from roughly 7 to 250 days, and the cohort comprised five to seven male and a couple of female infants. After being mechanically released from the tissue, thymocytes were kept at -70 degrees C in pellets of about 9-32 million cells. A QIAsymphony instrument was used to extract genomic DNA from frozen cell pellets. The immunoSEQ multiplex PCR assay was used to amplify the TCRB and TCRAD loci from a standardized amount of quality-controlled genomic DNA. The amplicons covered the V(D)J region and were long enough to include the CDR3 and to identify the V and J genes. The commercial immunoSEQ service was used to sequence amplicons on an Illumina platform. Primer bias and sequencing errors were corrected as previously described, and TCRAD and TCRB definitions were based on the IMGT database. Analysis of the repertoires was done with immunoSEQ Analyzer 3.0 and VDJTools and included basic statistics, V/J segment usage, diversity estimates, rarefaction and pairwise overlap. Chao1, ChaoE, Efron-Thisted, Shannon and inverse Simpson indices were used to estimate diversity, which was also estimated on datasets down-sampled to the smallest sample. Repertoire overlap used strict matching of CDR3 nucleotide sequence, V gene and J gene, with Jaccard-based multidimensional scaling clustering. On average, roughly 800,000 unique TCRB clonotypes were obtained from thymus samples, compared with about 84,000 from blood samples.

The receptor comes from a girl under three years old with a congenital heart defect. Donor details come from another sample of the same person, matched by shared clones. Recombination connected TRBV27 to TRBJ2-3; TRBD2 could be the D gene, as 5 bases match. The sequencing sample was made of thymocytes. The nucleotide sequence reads TGTGCCAGCAGGACTTTAGCTGAGGGCTCAGATACGCAGTATTTT. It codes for CASRTLAEGSDTQYF.